One and the same sample provided the 28 T cell receptor beta chains below, sequenced in a study of blood T cell repertoires in COVID-19 (dated by TCRdb to the early 2020s). Libraries were prepared through the immunoSEQ multiplex PCR assay. TCRdb took over this immuneACCESS table, retaining in-frame rearrangements with V and J assigned. Such tables are incomplete; in checked studies, under half of the missing clones stem from an unresolved V gene, and the remainder is unexplained. Here the sample has about 330,000 clones; more than 75% occur a single time. Roughly 4.1% of the sample is held by the ten biggest clonotypes. Sequenced material: peripheral blood. The source of these receptors is a woman in her fifties or sixties with active or convalescent COVID-19.

The CDR3 nucleotides are TGTGCCAGCAGCTTAGTTTGGGGGGACAGAACCTACGAGCAGTACTTC. As protein: CASSLVWGDRTYEQYF. This sequence joins TRBV7-2 and TRBJ2-7; D might be TRBD1 (7 bases). Germline lookup yields CDR1 SGHTA and CDR2 FQGNSA. CDR3 size: 16 residues. V shed 1 base and J shed 2 bases, with 15 bases lying between them.

This rearrangement joins TRBV28 to TRBJ1-1; 8 nucleotides match TRBD1. V shed 5 bases, J shed 10 bases, and the junction held 12 bases outside the gene matches. CDR3 length: 14 residues. Germline V gene sequence: CDR1 MDHEN, CDR2 SYDVKM. CDR3 nucleotides: TGTGCCAGCAGTCCCTCCGGGACAGGTAGTGGAGCTTTCTTT. Translation: CASSPSGTGSGAFF.

V gene TRBV30 combines with J gene TRBJ1-2; TRBD1 aligns across 9 bases. This CDR3 contains 12 residues. The V segment lost 8 bases and the J segment 5 bases; nucleotides outside the gene matches: 6. Germline CDR1 is GTSNPN and CDR2 is SVGIG (reference sequence). The CDR3 nucleotides are TGTGCCATTACCGGGACAGGGTATGGCTACACCTTC. Residues: CAITGTGYGYTF. The full variable domain, rest sourced from reference TRBV30 and TRBJ1-2, is SQTIHQWPATLVQPVGSPLSLECTVEGTSNPNLYWYRQAAGRGLQLLFYSVGIGQISSEVPQNLSASRPQDRQFILSSKKLLLSDSGFYLCAITGTGYGYTFGSGTRLTVV.

V usage is TRBV2 and J usage is TRBJ2-2; 9 positions agree with TRBD1. CDR3 length equals 22 residues. The junction had 19 bases not matched to a gene; V was cut back by 2 bases and J by 0 bases. From germline, CDR1 is SNHLY and CDR2 FYNNEI. The CDR3 DNA reads TGTGCCAGCAGTGAATGGCCGGGGGACAGGGTTTTCCACTATGCGAACACCGGGGAGCTGTTTTTT. Amino acid sequence: CASSEWPGDRVFHYANTGELFF.

V is TRBV9 and J is TRBJ2-1; D not resolved. The CDR3 contains 13 residues. Germline V gene sequence: CDR1 SGDLS, CDR2 YYNGEE. V gave up 0 bases and J gave up 6 bases, with 7 bases separating them. The CDR3 here is CASSVGHRNEQFF. CDR3 nucleotide sequence: TGTGCCAGCAGCGTAGGACACCGCAATGAGCAGTTCTTC.

The chain employs TRBV5-5 and TRBJ1-2; D is unresolved. CDR3 length: 13 residues. CDR1 and CDR2 from the germline V gene are SGHKS and YYEKEE (reference sequence). Trimming took 0 bases from V and 5 from J, leaving 8 bases between them. The CDR3 DNA sequence: TGTGCCAGCAGCTTGGCCGCGGTATATGGCTACACCTTC. It is translated as CASSLAAVYGYTF.

This chain uses TRBV7-8 with TRBJ1-4; 7 nucleotides align to TRBD1. Germline V lookup: CDR1 SGHVS, CDR2 FQNEAQ. J lost 4 bases, V lost 5 bases, and 13 bases had no gene match. This CDR3 has 17 residues. The CDR3 bases are TGTGCCAGCAGCGCTTCGACAGGGCGCCAGGTTAATGAAAAACTGTTTTTT. This codes for CASSASTGRQVNEKLFF. The variable domain in full, with the rest retrieved from reference TRBV7-8 and TRBJ1-4, is GAGVSQSPRYKVAKRGQDVALRCDPISGHVSLFWYQQALGQGPEFLTYFQNEAQLDKSGLPSDRFFAERPEGSVSTLKIQRTQQEDSAVYLCASSASTGRQVNEKLFFGSGTQLSVL.

The count of this clone is one. This chain links TRBV6-1 with TRBJ1-2, with D possibly being TRBD1 (6 bases). This CDR3 contains 14 residues. V lost 1 base to trimming and J lost 2 bases, with 8 bases between them. Germline V gene lookup returns CDR1 MNHNS and CDR2 SASEGT. The CDR3 DNA reads as TGTGCCAGCAGTGAAGGGCAGGGGAACTATGGCTACACCTTC. Residues: CASSEGQGNYGYTF.

The chain joins TRBV19 to TRBJ2-1; D is undetermined. Trimming removed 5 bases from V and 0 bases from J, with 8 bases in between. The CDR3 runs to 14 residues. Germline V gives CDR1 LNHDA, CDR2 SQIVND (reference sequence). CDR3 sequence reads: CASSSASSYNEQFF. In DNA form, the CDR3 reads TGTGCCAGTAGTTCCGCTAGCTCCTACAATGAGCAGTTCTTC.

The CDR3 DNA follows: TGTGCCAGCAGCCTATTACAGGGAGCCTATGGCTACACCTTC. Its translation: CASSLLQGAYGYTF. The gene calls are TRBV7-8 and TRBJ1-2; the D gene is possibly TRBD1 (6 bases). Germline assignment: CDR1 SGHVS and CDR2 FQNEAQ. This CDR3 spans 14 amino acids. Trimming took off 5 bases at V and 4 bases at J, with 14 bases between the two ends.

This clone was observed a single time. This rearrangement joins TRBV5-4 to TRBJ2-1; the D gene is possibly TRBD2 (6 bases). Germline V lookup: CDR1 SGHNT, CDR2 YYREEE (reference sequence). With 3 bases removed from V and 9 bases from J, the gap between germline ends came to 22 bases. This CDR3 region has 16 residues. In DNA, the CDR3 is TGTGCCAGCAGCTGGAGAGGAGGGACTTCTCGGGGTGAGCAGTTCTTC. The encoded protein is CASSWRGGTSRGEQFF.

This sequence joins TRBV9 and TRBJ2-1; 8 bases align to TRBD1. In germline, CDR1 is SGDLS, CDR2 YYNGEE. J gave up 1 base and V 0 bases, and 6 bases lay outside the gene matches. This CDR3 has 17 residues. CDR3 loop: CASSVDFQGASYNEQFF. The DNA of the CDR3 is TGTGCCAGCAGCGTAGATTTTCAGGGGGCATCCTACAATGAGCAGTTCTTC.

This sequence joins TRBV7-2 and TRBJ1-1; D is unclear. The length of the CDR3 is 13 residues. Looked up from germline, CDR1 is SGHTA and CDR2 is FQGNSA. Trimming stripped 2 bases from V and 6 bases from J, with 10 bases between. For the CDR3, the DNA is TGTGCCAGCAGCTTACGGGGTAGGGCTGAAGCTTTCTTT. Translation: CASSLRGRAEAFF.

The chain joins TRBV7-2 to TRBJ1-6; 7 bases match TRBD1. The CDR3 is 14 amino acids. V was pared by 2 bases and J by 10 bases, with 5 bases of the junction left unmatched. Germline-derived CDR1 and CDR2 are SGHTA and FQGNSA. This CDR3 is CASSLRQGESPLHF. Written as DNA, the CDR3 is TGTGCCAGCAGCTTACGACAGGGAGAATCACCCCTCCACTTT. Together with reference TRBV7-2 and TRBJ1-6, the CDR3 gives the full variable domain: GAGVSQSPSNKVTEKGKDVELRCDPISGHTALYWYRQSLGQGLEFLIYFQGNSAPDKSGLPSDRFSAERTGGSVSTLTIQRTQQEDSAVYLCASSLRQGESPLHFGNGTRLTVT.

This sequence joins TRBV3-1 (or the pseudogene TRBV3-2) and TRBJ2-1, with TRBD2 matching 7 bases. This CDR3 comprises 19 residues. V lost 0 bases and J lost 3; bases outside the gene matches: 14. The germline V gene encodes CDR1 LGHDT and CDR2 YNNKEL (reference sequence). The CDR3, as DNA: TGTGCCAGCAGCCAAGACTGGGCGGGGGAATCCAAGTTCTACAATGAGCAGTTCTTC. This translates into CASSQDWAGESKFYNEQFF.

This chain connects TRBV15 to TRBJ2-7; D not resolved. There are 13 residues in the CDR3. In germline, CDR1 is LNHNV, CDR2 YYDKDF (reference sequence). The germline V and J ends were trimmed by 0 bases and 0 bases, with 3 bases remaining between them. This CDR3 is CATSRDYSYEQYF. The CDR3 DNA is TGTGCCACCAGCAGAGATTACTCCTACGAGCAGTACTTC. Drawing the rest from reference TRBV15 and TRBJ2-7, the complete variable domain is DAMVIQNPRYQVTQFGKPVTLSCSQTLNHNVMYWYQQKSSQAPKLLFHYYDKDFNNEADTPDNFQSRRPNTSFCFLDIRSPGLGDTAMYLCATSRDYSYEQYFGPGTRLTVT.

This chain uses TRBV2 with TRBJ1-1; 11 positions agree with TRBD1. Germline values: CDR1 SNHLY, CDR2 FYNNEI. The J segment lost 2 bases and the V segment lost 6 bases, leaving 5 bases of the junction unmatched. CDR3 length equals 15 residues. Here the CDR3 reads CASRARTGGNTEAFF. As DNA, the CDR3 is TGTGCCAGCAGGGCTCGGACAGGGGGCAACACTGAAGCTTTCTTT.

This clone has a single count. The CDR3 DNA is TGTGCCAGCAGCAGAAAGGGGGGACAGGTAGGAGAGACCCAGTACTTC. Amino acids: CASSRKGGQVGETQYF. The chain recombines TRBV3-1 (or the pseudogene TRBV3-2) with TRBJ2-5, with 8 bases lining up with TRBD1. The CDR3 spans 16 residues. The germline gives CDR1 LGHDT, CDR2 YNNKEL (reference sequence). With V trimmed by 5 bases and J by 4 bases, 12 bases remained unmatched.

The gene calls are TRBV28 and TRBJ2-3; possible D gene TRBD2, 6 bases. The V end lost 9 bases, the J end lost 6 bases, and 19 bases lay between the germline ends. The CDR3 covers 14 residues. The V gene's germline CDR1 is MDHEN and CDR2 SYDVKM. This CDR3 reads CASSRREWGDTQYF. The DNA for the CDR3 is TGTGCCAGTTCGAGGAGGGAATGGGGGGATACGCAGTATTTT. Full variable domain (remainder filled in from reference TRBV28 and TRBJ2-3): DVKVTQSSRYLVKRTGEKVFLECVQDMDHENMFWYRQDPGLGLRLIYFSYDVKMKEKGDIPEGYSVSREKKERFSLILESASTNQTSMYLCASSRREWGDTQYFGPGTRLTVL.

The chain uses TRBV27 and TRBJ2-2, with 8 bases lining up with TRBD1. V dropped 6 bases and J dropped 6; count of bases not matched to a gene: 6. From germline, CDR1 is MNHEY and CDR2 SMNVEV (reference sequence). CDR3 length: 14 amino acids. CDR3 nucleotides: TGTGCCAGCAGCAACAGGGGGACCGCCGGGGAGCTGTTTTTT. As protein: CASSNRGTAGELFF.

V gene TRBV2 combines with J gene TRBJ2-6; 9 bases map to TRBD1. V shed 4 bases and J 2 bases; nucleotides not matched to a gene: 9. The CDR3 is 18 amino acids. In germline, CDR1 is SNHLY, CDR2 FYNNEI. The CDR3 DNA follows: TGTGCCAGCAGTGTAACCGGGACAGGGATTCCTGGGGCCAACGTCCTGACTTTC. Its protein is CASSVTGTGIPGANVLTF.

Only one count was recorded for this clone. This rearrangement joins TRBV9 to TRBJ2-1, with a weak D call TRBD2 (5 bases). The CDR3 covers 15 residues. The V gene lost 3 bases and the J gene lost 0 bases, with 10 bases spanning the gap. Germline V gene sequence: CDR1 SGDLS, CDR2 YYNGEE. CDR3 nucleotides: TGTGCCAGCAGCGAACGGGATGGCTCCTACAATGAGCAGTTCTTC. It is translated as CASSERDGSYNEQFF. Filled out from reference TRBV9 and TRBJ2-1, the complete variable domain reads DSGVTQTPKHLITATGQRVTLRCSPRSGDLSVYWYQQSLDQGLQFLIQYYNGEERAKGNILERFSAQQFPDLHSELNLSSLELGDSALYFCASSERDGSYNEQFFGPGTRLTVL.

The rearrangement uses TRBV18 and TRBJ1-2, with D uncertain. Germline assignment: CDR1 KGHSH and CDR2 LQKENI. The CDR3 is 13 amino acids. The V and J ends lost 2 bases and 3 bases respectively, with 7 bases between them. The CDR3 nucleotides read TGTGCCAGCTCACCAACGGGTGACTATGGCTACACCTTC. Its protein is CASSPTGDYGYTF. The full variable domain, in which reference TRBV18 and TRBJ1-2 provide the parts outside the CDR3, is NAGVMQNPRHLVRRRGQEARLRCSPMKGHSHVYWYRQLPEEGLKFMVYLQKENIIDESGMPKERFSAEFPKEGPSILRIQQVVRGDSAAYFCASSPTGDYGYTFGSGTRLTVV.

The gene calls are TRBV6-5 and TRBJ2-1; 11 bases fit TRBD2. From germline, CDR1 is MNHEY and CDR2 SVGAGI. The CDR3 contains 15 residues. V dropped 7 bases and J dropped 7; count of bases not matched to a gene: 9. The CDR3 coding sequence is TGTGCCAGCACCTACTCCGGGACTAGCGGTAATGAGCAGTTCTTC. It yields the protein CASTYSGTSGNEQFF.

The chain has TRBV28 and TRBJ2-6, with a tentative D call TRBD1 (6 bases). V was cut by 1 base and J by 2 bases, with 9 bases left in between. Germline V CDR1 and CDR2: MDHEN, SYDVKM. The CDR3 is 16 residues long. As DNA, the CDR3 is TGTGCCAGCAGTTTATTAGAGGGGGCTGGGGCCAACGTCCTGACTTTC. Protein: CASSLLEGAGANVLTF.

J is TRBJ2-7 and V is TRBV7-2, with TRBD2 matching 9 bases. V lost 4 bases and J lost 3; bases outside the gene matches: 4. Per germline, CDR1 SGHTA and CDR2 FQGNSA. The CDR3 is 14 amino acids. The CDR3 DNA reads as TGTGCCAGCAGCTCTAGCGGGGCGATCTACGAGCAGTACTTC. It is translated as CASSSSGAIYEQYF.

This sequence joins TRBV14 and TRBJ2-7; weak D call: TRBD1 (6 bases). Germline assignment: CDR1 SGHDN and CDR2 FVKESK. Trimming removed 1 base from V and 0 bases from J, with 13 bases in between. The CDR3 loop spans 16 amino acids. CDR3 bases: TGTGCCAGCAGCCAAGCAACAGGGTACAGCTCCTACGAGCAGTACTTC. Translated: CASSQATGYSSYEQYF. Looking up the rest from reference TRBV14 and TRBJ2-7 gives the full variable domain: EAGVTQFPSHSVIEKGQTVTLRCDPISGHDNLYWYRRVMGKEIKFLLHFVKESKQDESGMPNNRFLAERTGGTYSTLKVQPAELEDSGVYFCASSQATGYSSYEQYFGPGTRLTVT.

J is TRBJ1-2 and V is TRBV10-3; a weak D match, TRBD1 (5 bases). The CDR3 runs to 13 residues. V lost 6 bases and J 8 bases, leaving 16 bases between the germline ends. The germline CDR1 and CDR2 sequences are ENHRY and SYGVKD. Here the CDR3 reads CAISGTGGKGYTF. CDR3 DNA: TGTGCCATCAGCGGGACTGGGGGAAAAGGCTACACCTTC.